What follows describes a single TCR beta chain. The antigen remains unidentified. What was sequenced were expressed TCRB transcripts, since all of the isolated RNA had been reverse transcribed. Using immunoSEQ multiplex PCR, the repertoire was profiled, and TCRdb retains in-frame clones only, with some absent. The sample carries 250,000 or so clones, around 65% recorded once. Germline V gene data show CDR1 as LGHNA and CDR2 as YSLEER. V lost 4 bases to trimming and J lost 2 bases, with 6 bases between them. The length of the CDR3 is 13 residues. The sample originates from a study of beta chain features in type 1 diabetes. Study results and limitations: Among all four CD4+ subsets, Type 1 diabetes patients had TCRB CDR3s that were moderately but significantly shorter.

V and J are TRBV4-3 and TRBJ1-5; D is unclear. The clonotype originates from a man younger than 40 in good health. Sequenced: naive CD4+ T cells from blood. CDR3 sequence (DNA): TGCGCCAGCAGCCCTCAGCGCAATCAGCCCCAGCATTTT. Translating it yields CASSPQRNQPQHF.